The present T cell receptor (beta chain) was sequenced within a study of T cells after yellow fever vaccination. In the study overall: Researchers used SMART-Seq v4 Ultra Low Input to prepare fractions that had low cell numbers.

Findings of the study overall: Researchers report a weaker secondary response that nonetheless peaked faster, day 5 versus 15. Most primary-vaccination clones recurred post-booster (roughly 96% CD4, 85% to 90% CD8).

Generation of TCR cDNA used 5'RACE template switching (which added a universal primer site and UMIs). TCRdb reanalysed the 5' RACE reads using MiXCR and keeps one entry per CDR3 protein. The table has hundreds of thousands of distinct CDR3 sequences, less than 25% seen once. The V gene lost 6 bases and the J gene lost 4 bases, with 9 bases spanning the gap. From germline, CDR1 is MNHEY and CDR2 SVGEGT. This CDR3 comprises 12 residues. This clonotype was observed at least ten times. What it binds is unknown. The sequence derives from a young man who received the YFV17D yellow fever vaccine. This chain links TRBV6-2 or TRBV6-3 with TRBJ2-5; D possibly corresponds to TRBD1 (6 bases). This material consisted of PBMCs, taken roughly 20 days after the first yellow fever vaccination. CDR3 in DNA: TGTGCCAGCAGCCCAGGGGCAGAGACCCAGTACTTC. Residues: CASSPGAETQYF.